These T cell receptor beta chains were read from a single sample in a study of T-cell reconstitution after alpha-beta-depleted transplantation in children. One entry per CDR3 protein, called by TCRdb with MiXCR from the PCR reads. The sample contains around 600,000 distinct CDR3 sequences, about 10% of which appear only once. Source: PBMCs from the stem cell graft donor, taken from the stem cell graft. Receptors were obtained from a human donor who donated a stem cell graft to a child with acute myeloid leukemia. Each CDR3 is given with its conserved first and last residue. Fields, in order: CDR3 length, J gene, V gene, CDR3 protein.

len: 16; j_gene: TRBJ2-1; v_gene: TRBV5-6; CDR3aa: CASSLKYWPRDNEQFF
len: 15; j_gene: TRBJ2-5; v_gene: TRBV28; CDR3aa: CASSLGGASQETQYF
len: 15; j_gene: TRBJ2-7; v_gene: TRBV9; CDR3aa: CASSVGRSPSYEQYF
len: 16; j_gene: TRBJ2-3; v_gene: TRBV24-1; CDR3aa: CATSLAGYPSTDTQYF
len: 14; j_gene: TRBJ1-3; v_gene: TRBV10-3; CDR3aa: CAVGGGSSGNTIYF
len: 15; j_gene: TRBJ2-2; v_gene: TRBV6-1; CDR3aa: CATSMRGRVTGELFF
len: 17; j_gene: TRBJ2-6; v_gene: TRBV11-2; CDR3aa: CASSPQTGGTGANVLTF
len: 13; j_gene: TRBJ1-1; v_gene: TRBV7-2; CDR3aa: CASSLLGATEAFF
len: 12; j_gene: TRBJ2-1; v_gene: TRBV20-1; CDR3aa: CSAVTRNNEQFF
len: 14; j_gene: TRBJ2-7; v_gene: TRBV5-1; CDR3aa: CASSLLQDGNEQYF
len: 13; j_gene: TRBJ2-1; v_gene: TRBV11-3; CDR3aa: CASSFGEYNEQFF
len: 16; j_gene: TRBJ2-5; v_gene: TRBV7-9; CDR3aa: CASSSYRNPGQETQYF
len: 14; j_gene: TRBJ2-1; v_gene: TRBV11-3; CDR3aa: CASSLPGILHEQFF
len: 14; j_gene: TRBJ1-4; v_gene: TRBV6-5; CDR3aa: CASGATATNEKLFF
len: 14; j_gene: TRBJ2-7; v_gene: TRBV29-1; CDR3aa: CSALEAGELGEQYF
len: 16; j_gene: TRBJ2-2; v_gene: TRBV6-1; CDR3aa: CASNYGASGSTGELFF
len: 15; j_gene: TRBJ2-3; v_gene: TRBV4-2; CDR3aa: CASSQGRSSIDTQYF
len: 13; j_gene: TRBJ2-5; v_gene: TRBV29-1; CDR3aa: CSVEEPVLETQYF
len: 14; j_gene: TRBJ1-1; v_gene: TRBV19; CDR3aa: CASRSVMRNTEAFF
len: 16; j_gene: TRBJ1-1; v_gene: TRBV5-1; CDR3aa: CASSPGGVGVNTEAFF
len: 15; j_gene: TRBJ2-3; v_gene: TRBV11-2; CDR3aa: CASRLLAGSTDTQYF
len: 13; j_gene: TRBJ2-7; v_gene: TRBV12-3/TRBV12-4; CDR3aa: CASRRPRSYEQYF
len: 17; j_gene: TRBJ2-3; v_gene: TRBV6-2/TRBV6-3; CDR3aa: CASSYPGTSGNTDTQYF
len: 15; j_gene: TRBJ1-1; v_gene: TRBV20-1; CDR3aa: CSARDEGRANTEAFF
len: 12; j_gene: TRBJ2-5; v_gene: TRBV29-1; CDR3aa: CSVLGRAETQYF
len: 15; j_gene: TRBJ2-1; v_gene: TRBV6-5; CDR3aa: CASRPGTSGNGEQFF
len: 15; j_gene: TRBJ2-7; v_gene: TRBV20-1; CDR3aa: CSARGLAGSSYEQYF
len: 15; j_gene: TRBJ1-5; v_gene: TRBV9; CDR3aa: CASSAGQGSNQPQHF
len: 13; j_gene: TRBJ2-2; v_gene: TRBV29-1; CDR3aa: CSAGLAGAGELFF